The clone carrying this T cell receptor beta chain showed up just a few times. Its antigen is not known. CDR3 length: 17 residues. Between the trimmed V and J ends, which lost 10 bases and 1 base, there was a span of 25 bases. Germline V CDR1 and CDR2: MNHEY, SVGAGI. A mixed TRB-A/B primer pool amplified rearranged TRB by multiplex touch-down PCR. TCRdb analysed the multiplex PCR reads with MiXCR anew, one entry per CDR3 protein. In the table there are about 5,000 distinct CDR3 sequences, around 29% of which are singletons. The data derive from a study of T cell repertoires in aging, cancer and after chemotherapy. Study context: Six age groups, ranging from 30 or younger to 70 or older, included the donors. Patients with chronic lymphocytic leukemia were sampled before and after fludarabine- or bendamustine-based chemotherapy.

Study-level points and caveats: In healthy donors, age-related TCR diversity loss mainly reflected lost richness. Age-matched healthy donors had significantly more diverse, less clonal blood TCR repertoires than untreated cancer patients.

Amplification of TCR beta used genomic DNA extracted from peripheral blood. The TCR originated in a human donor with a blood cancer. The donor label of this sample is uncertain. The J gene is TRBJ2-5, the V gene TRBV6-5; tentatively, D is TRBD2 (7 bases). What was sequenced was blood. The CDR3, as DNA: TGTGCCACCGGCGGAGGGGAGGGGGAGGCAGGCCAAGAGACCCAGTACTTC. Translation gives CATGGGEGEAGQETQYF.